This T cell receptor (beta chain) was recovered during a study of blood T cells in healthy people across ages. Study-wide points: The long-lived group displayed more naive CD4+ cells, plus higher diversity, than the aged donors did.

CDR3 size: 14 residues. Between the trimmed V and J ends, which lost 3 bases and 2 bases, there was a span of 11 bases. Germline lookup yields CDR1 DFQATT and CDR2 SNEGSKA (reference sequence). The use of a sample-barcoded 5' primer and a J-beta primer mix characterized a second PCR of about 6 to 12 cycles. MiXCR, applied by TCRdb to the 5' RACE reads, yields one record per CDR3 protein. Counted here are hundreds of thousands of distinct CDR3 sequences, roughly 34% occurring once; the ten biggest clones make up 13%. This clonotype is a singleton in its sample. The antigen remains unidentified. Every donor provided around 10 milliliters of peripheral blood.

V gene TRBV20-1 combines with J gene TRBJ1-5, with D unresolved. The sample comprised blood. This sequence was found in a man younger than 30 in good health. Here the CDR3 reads CSASPMGGNQPQHF. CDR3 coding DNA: TGCAGTGCTAGCCCCATGGGTGGCAATCAGCCCCAGCATTTT.